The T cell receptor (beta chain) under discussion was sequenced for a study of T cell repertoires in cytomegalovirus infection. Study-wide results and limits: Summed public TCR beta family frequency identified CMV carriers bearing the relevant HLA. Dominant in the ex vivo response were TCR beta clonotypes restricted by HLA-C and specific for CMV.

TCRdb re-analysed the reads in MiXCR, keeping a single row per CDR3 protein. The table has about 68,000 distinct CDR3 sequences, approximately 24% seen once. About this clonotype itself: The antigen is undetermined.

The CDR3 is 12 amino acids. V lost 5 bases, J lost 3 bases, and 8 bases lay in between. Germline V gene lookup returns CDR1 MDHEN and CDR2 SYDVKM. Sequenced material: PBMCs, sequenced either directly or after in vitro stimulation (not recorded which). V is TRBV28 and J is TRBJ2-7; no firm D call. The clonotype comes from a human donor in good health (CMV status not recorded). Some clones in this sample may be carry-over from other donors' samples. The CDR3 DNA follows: TGTGCCAGCAGTGGCGAGATCTACGAGCAGTACTTC. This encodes CASSGEIYEQYF.